This entry describes one T cell receptor beta chain. Sequenced by immunoSEQ multiplex PCR; TCRdb stores in-frame clones only, minus some. The sample includes about 92,000 clones, around 67% of them seen just once. The CDR3 sequence is 15 residues long. Trimming shortened V by 4 bases and J by 1 base, and 13 bases separated the two germline ends. The data were obtained in a study of blood T cell repertoires in COVID-19. Across the whole study: Sites in the United States, Italy and Spain provided acute and convalescent COVID-19 samples.

Sequenced sample: peripheral blood. This TCR was recovered from a woman aged 55-69 years in a cohort sampled during active or convalescent COVID-19. V usage is TRBV23-1 and J usage is TRBJ1-1, with D tentatively TRBD1 (6 bases). TRBV23-1 is identified as an open reading frame with a role that is uncertain. CDR3 in amino acids: CASSLTGTRNTEAFF. CDR3 DNA sequence: TGCGCCAGCAGTCTAACAGGGACCAGGAACACTGAAGCTTTCTTT.